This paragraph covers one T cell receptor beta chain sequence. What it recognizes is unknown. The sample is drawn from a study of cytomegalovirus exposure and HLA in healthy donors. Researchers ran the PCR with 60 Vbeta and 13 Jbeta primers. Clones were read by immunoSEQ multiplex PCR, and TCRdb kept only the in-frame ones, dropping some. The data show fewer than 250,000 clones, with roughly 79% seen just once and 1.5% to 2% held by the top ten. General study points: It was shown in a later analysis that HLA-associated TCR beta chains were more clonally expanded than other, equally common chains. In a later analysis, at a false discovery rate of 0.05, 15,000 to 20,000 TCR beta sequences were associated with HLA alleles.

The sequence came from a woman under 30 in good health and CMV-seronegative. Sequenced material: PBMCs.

CDR3 sequence: CASSLPRPGGQLAYEQYF. CDR3 nucleotide sequence: TGTGCCAGCAGCTTACCCCGCCCCGGGGGACAGTTAGCGTACGAGCAGTACTTC. V and J are TRBV5-4 and TRBJ2-7, with D maybe TRBD1 (7 bases). The CDR3 loop spans 18 amino acids. Trimming shortened V by 2 bases and J by 4 bases, and 25 bases separated the two germline ends. CDR1 and CDR2 from the germline V gene are SGHNT and YYREEE (reference sequence).